The rows below give T cell receptor beta chains drawn from one sample of a study of blood T cell repertoires in COVID-19. Profiled with immunoSEQ multiplex PCR; TCRdb holds only in-frame clones, not every one. The sample contains 280,000 or so clones, 83% of which appear only once. Material: peripheral blood. The source is a woman aged 45 to 65 who had recovered from COVID-19. Both conserved end residues are part of each CDR3. D genes are given only for firm matches. Part of the rows lack a size; the others show once, few, many or a class for expanded clones.

CDR3aa: CASSHNPMSYEQYF; CDR3nt: TGCGCCAGCAGCCACAACCCCATGAGCTACGAGCAGTACTTC; v_gene: TRBV4-3; abundance: -; d_gene: -; j_gene: TRBJ2-7
CDR3aa: CSVEVGRGYTDTQYF; CDR3nt: TGCAGCGTTGAAGTGGGTAGGGGATACACAGATACGCAGTATTTT; v_gene: TRBV29-1; abundance: few; d_gene: -; j_gene: TRBJ2-3
CDR3aa: CASSLGGISYNSPLHF; CDR3nt: TGTGCCAGCAGTTTAGGGGGGATCTCCTATAATTCACCCCTCCACTTT; v_gene: TRBV27; abundance: -; d_gene: -; j_gene: TRBJ1-6
CDR3aa: CASSPEQIGNSPLHF; CDR3nt: TGTGCCAGCTCACCAGAGCAGATCGGGAATTCACCCCTCCACTTT; v_gene: TRBV18; abundance: -; d_gene: -; j_gene: TRBJ1-6
CDR3aa: CASSSGQGDEAFF; CDR3nt: TGTGCCAGCAGCTCAGGGCAGGGTGATGAAGCTTTCTTT; v_gene: TRBV28; abundance: -; d_gene: -; j_gene: TRBJ1-1
CDR3aa: CATSPRGGNTEAFF; CDR3nt: TGTGCCACCAGTCCGAGGGGGGGGAACACTGAAGCTTTCTTT; v_gene: TRBV15; abundance: -; d_gene: -; j_gene: TRBJ1-1
CDR3aa: CASSLGLRAYNEQFF; CDR3nt: TGTGCCAGCAGTTTGGGACTAAGGGCTTACAATGAGCAGTTCTTC; v_gene: TRBV6-5; abundance: -; d_gene: TRBD2; j_gene: TRBJ2-1
CDR3aa: CATTQGSEQYF; CDR3nt: TGTGCCACAACACAGGGGTCCGAGCAGTACTTC; v_gene: TRBV6-6; abundance: -; d_gene: TRBD1; j_gene: TRBJ2-7
CDR3aa: CAWGGGGYEQYF; CDR3nt: TGTGCCTGGGGAGGCGGGGGTTACGAGCAGTACTTC; v_gene: TRBV30; abundance: -; d_gene: TRBD2; j_gene: TRBJ2-7
CDR3aa: CASSQDPGDQFF; CDR3nt: TGTGCCAGCAGCCAAGATCCGGGAGACCAGTTCTTC; v_gene: TRBV3-1/TRBV3-2; abundance: -; d_gene: -; j_gene: TRBJ2-1
CDR3aa: CASSPEGPGNSPLHF; CDR3nt: TGCGCCAGCAGCCCCGAGGGTCCCGGTAATTCACCCCTCCACTTT; v_gene: TRBV5-1; abundance: once; d_gene: -; j_gene: TRBJ1-6
CDR3aa: CASSLGTGGSNTGELFF; CDR3nt: TGTGCCAGCAGTCTGGGAACAGGGGGATCGAACACCGGGGAGCTGTTTTTT; v_gene: TRBV5-4; abundance: -; d_gene: TRBD1; j_gene: TRBJ2-2
CDR3aa: CASSQGLFSNYGYTF; CDR3nt: TGCGCCAGCAGCCAAGGACTTTTTTCTAACTATGGCTACACCTTC; v_gene: TRBV4-3; abundance: -; d_gene: -; j_gene: TRBJ1-2
CDR3aa: CASSLVSGGSSGNTIYF; CDR3nt: TGTGCCAGCAGCTTAGTGTCCGGGGGATCGTCTGGAAACACCATATATTTT; v_gene: TRBV11-2; abundance: -; d_gene: -; j_gene: TRBJ1-3
CDR3aa: CASSYELAVAFSYEQYF; CDR3nt: TGTGCCAGCAGTTACGAACTAGCGGTGGCGTTCTCCTACGAGCAGTACTTC; v_gene: TRBV6-2/TRBV6-3; abundance: -; d_gene: TRBD2; j_gene: TRBJ2-7
CDR3aa: CASSTPAAGTANIQYF; CDR3nt: TGTGCCAGTAGTACACCCGCCGCCGGGACAGCAAACATTCAGTACTTC; v_gene: TRBV19; abundance: once; d_gene: TRBD1; j_gene: TRBJ2-4
CDR3aa: CASSSGGTETQYF; CDR3nt: TGTGCCAGCAGTTCAGGGGGTACAGAGACCCAGTACTTC; v_gene: TRBV27; abundance: -; d_gene: TRBD1; j_gene: TRBJ2-5
CDR3aa: CASSPPGLGVPLHF; CDR3nt: TGCGCCAGCAGCCCACCTGGCCTAGGGGTTCCCCTCCACTTT; v_gene: TRBV4-1; abundance: -; d_gene: -; j_gene: TRBJ1-6
CDR3aa: CASSLDLGLAETQYF; CDR3nt: TGTGCCAGCAGCTTGGATCTCGGACTAGCGGAGACCCAGTACTTC; v_gene: TRBV5-4; abundance: -; d_gene: TRBD2; j_gene: TRBJ2-5
CDR3aa: CASSQDWGRVTEAFF; CDR3nt: TGCGCCAGCAGCCAAGATTGGGGGCGGGTCACTGAAGCTTTCTTT; v_gene: TRBV4-3; abundance: -; d_gene: -; j_gene: TRBJ1-1
CDR3aa: CASSSLTSGGGARYEQYF; CDR3nt: TGTGCCAGCAGCTCCCTCACTAGCGGGGGGGGCGCGCGCTACGAGCAGTACTTC; v_gene: TRBV7-2; abundance: -; d_gene: TRBD2; j_gene: TRBJ2-7
CDR3aa: CASNDREYTEAFF; CDR3nt: TGTGCCAGTAATGACAGGGAGTACACTGAAGCTTTCTTT; v_gene: TRBV19; abundance: -; d_gene: TRBD1; j_gene: TRBJ1-1
CDR3aa: CASSLGTSEEQFF; CDR3nt: TGTGCCAGCAGCTTAGGGACTAGCGAGGAGCAGTTCTTC; v_gene: TRBV7-7; abundance: -; d_gene: TRBD2; j_gene: TRBJ2-1
CDR3aa: CASSPVVDRDSGNTIYF; CDR3nt: TGTGCCAGTAGCCCGGTCGTGGACAGAGACTCTGGAAACACCATATATTTT; v_gene: TRBV19; abundance: -; d_gene: -; j_gene: TRBJ1-3
CDR3aa: CASGEQGYYTF; CDR3nt: TGCGCCAGTGGTGAACAGGGATACTACACCTTC; v_gene: TRBV5-1; abundance: -; d_gene: -; j_gene: TRBJ1-2
CDR3aa: CASSVGQGVNTEAFF; CDR3nt: TGTGCCAGCAGCGTAGGACAGGGGGTGAACACTGAAGCTTTCTTT; v_gene: TRBV9; abundance: few; d_gene: TRBD1; j_gene: TRBJ1-1
CDR3aa: CASSTGTGKETQYF; CDR3nt: TGCGCCAGCAGCACGGGGACAGGGAAAGAGACCCAGTACTTC; v_gene: TRBV5-1; abundance: -; d_gene: TRBD1; j_gene: TRBJ2-5
CDR3aa: CASIDDRVTPYEQYF; CDR3nt: TGTGCCAGCATCGATGACAGGGTAACTCCCTACGAGCAGTACTTC; v_gene: TRBV28; abundance: -; d_gene: TRBD1; j_gene: TRBJ2-7
CDR3aa: CASSTIQGGETQYF; CDR3nt: TGTGCCAGCTCTACGATCCAGGGAGGAGAGACCCAGTACTTC; v_gene: TRBV18; abundance: few; d_gene: -; j_gene: TRBJ2-5
CDR3aa: CASSPEGADYGYTF; CDR3nt: TGTGCCAGCTCACCAGAAGGGGCCGACTATGGCTACACCTTC; v_gene: TRBV18; abundance: -; d_gene: -; j_gene: TRBJ1-2
CDR3aa: CASPQDRGDKGYTF; CDR3nt: TGTGCCAGCCCCCAGGACAGGGGGGACAAAGGCTACACCTTC; v_gene: TRBV5-8; abundance: -; d_gene: TRBD1; j_gene: TRBJ1-2
CDR3aa: CASSQEIMRVGLNTGELFF; CDR3nt: TGCGCCAGCAGCCAAGAAATTATGCGGGTGGGACTGAACACCGGGGAGCTGTTTTTT; v_gene: TRBV4-3; abundance: -; d_gene: -; j_gene: TRBJ2-2
CDR3aa: CASSFPRGYGYTF; CDR3nt: TGTGCCAGCAGTTTCCCCCGAGGATATGGCTACACCTTC; v_gene: TRBV27; abundance: -; d_gene: -; j_gene: TRBJ1-2
CDR3aa: CASSQDRTTSTDTQYF; CDR3nt: TGCGCCAGCAGCCAAGATCGGACTACTAGCACAGATACGCAGTATTTT; v_gene: TRBV4-1; abundance: -; d_gene: -; j_gene: TRBJ2-3
CDR3aa: CASSPLDDGGEQYF; CDR3nt: TGTGCCAGCTCACCCCTGGACGATGGAGGGGAGCAGTACTTC; v_gene: TRBV18; abundance: -; d_gene: -; j_gene: TRBJ2-7
CDR3aa: CAISEGTGGVYEQYF; CDR3nt: TGTGCCATCAGTGAGGGGACAGGGGGCGTCTACGAGCAGTACTTC; v_gene: TRBV10-3; abundance: -; d_gene: TRBD1; j_gene: TRBJ2-7
CDR3aa: CAWSQGLRDRPQHF; CDR3nt: TGTGCCTGGAGTCAAGGCCTCCGGGACAGGCCCCAGCATTTT; v_gene: TRBV30; abundance: -; d_gene: TRBD1; j_gene: TRBJ1-5
CDR3aa: CASSIVIAAEQGYTF; CDR3nt: TGTGCCAGTAGTATAGTTATTGCGGCGGAGCAGGGCTACACCTTC; v_gene: TRBV19; abundance: few; d_gene: -; j_gene: TRBJ1-2
CDR3aa: CASSVDRRTGELFF; CDR3nt: TGTGCCAGCAGCGTAGACAGGCGGACCGGGGAGCTGTTTTTT; v_gene: TRBV9; abundance: -; d_gene: -; j_gene: TRBJ2-2
CDR3aa: CASSTDRASGANVLTF; CDR3nt: TGTGCCAGTAGTACCGACAGGGCCTCTGGGGCCAACGTCCTGACTTTC; v_gene: TRBV19; abundance: -; d_gene: TRBD1; j_gene: TRBJ2-6
CDR3aa: CASRIAGGSYEQYF; CDR3nt: TGTGCCAGCAGGATAGCGGGAGGATCCTACGAGCAGTACTTC; v_gene: TRBV6-5; abundance: -; d_gene: TRBD2; j_gene: TRBJ2-7
CDR3aa: CASSLASGNQETQYF; CDR3nt: TGTGCCAGCAGCTTAGCTAGCGGTAACCAAGAGACCCAGTACTTC; v_gene: TRBV7-2; abundance: once; d_gene: -; j_gene: TRBJ2-5
CDR3aa: CASSVTITSGTNEQYF; CDR3nt: TGTGCCAGTAGTGTAACCATCACTAGCGGGACCAACGAGCAGTACTTC; v_gene: TRBV19; abundance: once; d_gene: TRBD2; j_gene: TRBJ2-7